A selection of T cell receptor beta chains follows, all from one sample in a study of Ad26.COV2.S vaccination and SARS-CoV-2 variants. Clones were read by immunoSEQ multiplex PCR, and TCRdb kept only the in-frame ones, dropping some. The table has around 300,000 clones, roughly nine tenths seen once; the top ten hold 4.5% to 5.5%. The sample consisted of peripheral blood, taken in a trial of Ad26.COV2.S vaccine versus placebo. These receptors originate from a person between 18 and 65 years old who received the Ad26.COV2.S COVID-19 vaccine or a placebo. The CDR3 runs from the conserved cysteine through the conserved F or W. Fields, in order: V gene, J gene, D gene, clone size, CDR3 protein, CDR3 DNA. A D gene is named only where the DNA matches it firmly. Clone size is given for some rows only: seen once, a few or many times, or a class if the clone is expanded.

TRBV5-5	TRBJ1-1	TRBD1	.	CASSKDRATEAFF	TGTGCCAGCAGCAAGGACAGGGCCACTGAAGCTTTCTTT
TRBV7-2	TRBJ1-2	.	.	CASSLYDRLPYGYTF	TGTGCCAGCAGCTTATACGACAGGCTTCCCTATGGCTACACCTTC
TRBV19	TRBJ1-6	.	once	CASSRGPSSPLHF	TGTGCCAGTAGTAGGGGGCCCAGTTCACCCCTCCACTTT
TRBV2	TRBJ1-2	.	.	CASSLGAAYGYTF	TGTGCCAGCAGTTTGGGCGCAGCCTATGGCTACACCTTC
TRBV7-9	TRBJ2-3	.	.	CASSLGTDTQYF	TGTGCCAGCAGCTTAGGCACAGATACGCAGTATTTT
TRBV4-1	TRBJ1-6	.	.	CASSHVNSPLHF	TGCGCCAGCAGCCATGTTAATTCACCCCTCCACTTT
TRBV6-5	TRBJ2-7	TRBD1	.	CASSWDRYYEQYF	TGTGCCAGCAGCTGGGACAGATACTACGAGCAGTACTTC
TRBV29-1	TRBJ1-4	.	.	CSVRTGNEKLFF	TGCAGCGTCCGGACCGGTAATGAAAAACTGTTTTTT
TRBV27	TRBJ2-7	.	once	CASSSSQEIYEQYF	TGTGCCAGCAGTTCCTCTCAAGAAATCTACGAGCAGTACTTC
TRBV6-5	TRBJ1-6	TRBD1	few	CATRDSVGSPLHF	TGTGCCACCAGGGACAGCGTCGGTTCACCCCTCCACTTT
TRBV18	TRBJ1-1	.	.	CASSPIFIDTEAFF	TGTGCCAGCTCACCAATCTTCATAGACACTGAAGCTTTCTTT
TRBV19	TRBJ1-5	TRBD1	.	CASSMADRLNQPQHF	TGTGCCAGTAGTATGGCGGACAGGCTCAATCAGCCCCAGCATTTT
TRBV4-2	TRBJ2-7	.	.	CASSQIEQGEQYF	TGTGCCAGCAGCCAAATCGAACAAGGCGAGCAGTACTTC
TRBV11-3	TRBJ2-3	TRBD1	once	CASSPKTGGLWTDTQYF	TGTGCCAGCAGCCCTAAAACAGGGGGCTTATGGACAGATACGCAGTATTTT
TRBV3-1/TRBV3-2	TRBJ1-1	.	.	CASSAGHFGTEAFF	TGTGCCAGCAGCGCCGGACATTTTGGCACTGAAGCTTTCTTT
TRBV4-1	TRBJ1-2	.	.	CASSPTRQDLQGYTF	TGCGCCAGCAGTCCCACCAGACAGGATTTGCAGGGCTACACCTTC
TRBV2	TRBJ2-2	TRBD2	.	CACQTSGRNTGELFF	TGTGCCTGTCAAACTAGCGGGAGGAACACCGGGGAGCTGTTTTTT